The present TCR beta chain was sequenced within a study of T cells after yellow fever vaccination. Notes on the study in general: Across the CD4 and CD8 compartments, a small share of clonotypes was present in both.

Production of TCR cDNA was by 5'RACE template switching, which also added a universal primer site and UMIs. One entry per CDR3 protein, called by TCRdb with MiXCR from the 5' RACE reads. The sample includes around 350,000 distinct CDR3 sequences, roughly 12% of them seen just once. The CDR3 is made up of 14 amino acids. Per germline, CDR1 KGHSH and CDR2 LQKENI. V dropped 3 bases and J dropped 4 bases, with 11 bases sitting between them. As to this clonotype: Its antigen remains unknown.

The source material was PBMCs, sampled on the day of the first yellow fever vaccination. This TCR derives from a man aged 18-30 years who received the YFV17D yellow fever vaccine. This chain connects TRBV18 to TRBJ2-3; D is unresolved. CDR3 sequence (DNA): TGTGCCAGCTCACCGGACCGGTCGTCAGATACGCAGTATTTT. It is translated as CASSPDRSSDTQYF.